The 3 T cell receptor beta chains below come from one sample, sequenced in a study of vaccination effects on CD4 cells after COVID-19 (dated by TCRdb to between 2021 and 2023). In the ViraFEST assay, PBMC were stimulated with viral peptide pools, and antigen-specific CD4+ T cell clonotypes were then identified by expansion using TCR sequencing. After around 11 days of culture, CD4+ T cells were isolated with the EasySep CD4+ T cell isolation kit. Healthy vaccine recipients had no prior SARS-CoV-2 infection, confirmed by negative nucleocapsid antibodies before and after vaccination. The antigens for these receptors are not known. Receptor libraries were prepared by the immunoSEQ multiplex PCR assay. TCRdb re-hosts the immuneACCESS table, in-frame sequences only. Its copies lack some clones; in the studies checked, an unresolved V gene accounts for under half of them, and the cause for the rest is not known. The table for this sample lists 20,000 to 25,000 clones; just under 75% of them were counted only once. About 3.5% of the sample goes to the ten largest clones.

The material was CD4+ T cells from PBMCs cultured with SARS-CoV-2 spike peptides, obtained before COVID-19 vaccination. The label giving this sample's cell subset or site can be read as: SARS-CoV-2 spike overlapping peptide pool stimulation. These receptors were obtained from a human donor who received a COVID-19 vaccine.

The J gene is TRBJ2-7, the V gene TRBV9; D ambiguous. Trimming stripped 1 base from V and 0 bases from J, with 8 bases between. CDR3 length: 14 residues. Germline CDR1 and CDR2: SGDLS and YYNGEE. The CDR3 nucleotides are TGTGCCAGCAGCGTATCTGCGGACTCCTACGAGCAGTACTTC. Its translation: CASSVSADSYEQYF. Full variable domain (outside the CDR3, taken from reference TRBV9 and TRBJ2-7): DSGVTQTPKHLITATGQRVTLRCSPRSGDLSVYWYQQSLDQGLQFLIQYYNGEERAKGNILERFSAQQFPDLHSELNLSSLELGDSALYFCASSVSADSYEQYFGPGTRLTVT.

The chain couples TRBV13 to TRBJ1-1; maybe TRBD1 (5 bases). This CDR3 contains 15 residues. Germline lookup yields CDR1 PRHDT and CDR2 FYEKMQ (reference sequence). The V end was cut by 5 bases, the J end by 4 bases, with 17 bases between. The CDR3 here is CASSIRTTGGTEAFF. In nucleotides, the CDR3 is TGTGCCAGCAGCATCAGGACAACCGGAGGCACTGAAGCTTTCTTT.

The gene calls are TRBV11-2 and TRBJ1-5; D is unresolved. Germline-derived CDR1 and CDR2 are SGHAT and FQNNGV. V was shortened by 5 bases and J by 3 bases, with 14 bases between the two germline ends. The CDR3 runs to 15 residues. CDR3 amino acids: CASSIRGGNNQPQHF. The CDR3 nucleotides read TGTGCCAGCAGCATAAGAGGCGGCAACAATCAGCCCCAGCATTTT. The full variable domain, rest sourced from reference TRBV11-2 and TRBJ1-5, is EAGVAQSPRYKIIEKRQSVAFWCNPISGHATLYWYQQILGQGPKLLIQFQNNGVVDDSQLPKDRFSAERLKGVDSTLKIQPAKLEDSAVYLCASSIRGGNNQPQHFGDGTRLSIL.